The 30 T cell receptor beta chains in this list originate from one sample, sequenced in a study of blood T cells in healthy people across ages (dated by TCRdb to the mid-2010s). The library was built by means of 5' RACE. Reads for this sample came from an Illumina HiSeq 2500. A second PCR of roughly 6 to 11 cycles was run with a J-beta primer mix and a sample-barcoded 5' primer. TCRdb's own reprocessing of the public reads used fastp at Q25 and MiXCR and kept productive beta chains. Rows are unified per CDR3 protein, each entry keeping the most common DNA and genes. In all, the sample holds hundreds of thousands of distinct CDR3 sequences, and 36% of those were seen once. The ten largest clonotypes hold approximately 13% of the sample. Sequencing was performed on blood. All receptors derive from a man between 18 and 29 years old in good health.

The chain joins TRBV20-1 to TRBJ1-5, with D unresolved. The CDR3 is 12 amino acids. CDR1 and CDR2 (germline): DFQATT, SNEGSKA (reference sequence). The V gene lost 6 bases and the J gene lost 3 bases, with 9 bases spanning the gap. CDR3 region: CSAPGDNQPQHF. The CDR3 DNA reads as TGCAGTGCCCCCGGGGACAATCAGCCCCAGCATTTT.

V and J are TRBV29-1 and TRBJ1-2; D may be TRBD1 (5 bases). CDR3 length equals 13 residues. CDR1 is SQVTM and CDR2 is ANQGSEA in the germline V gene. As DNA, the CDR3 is TGCACCATCCGGGACCGGTATATGTATGGCTACACCTTC. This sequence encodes CTIRDRYMYGYTF.

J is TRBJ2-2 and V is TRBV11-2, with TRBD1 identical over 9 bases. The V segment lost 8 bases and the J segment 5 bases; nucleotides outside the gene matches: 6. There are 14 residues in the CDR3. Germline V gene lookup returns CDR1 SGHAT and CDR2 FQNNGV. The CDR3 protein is CASGDRVLTGELFF. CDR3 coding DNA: TGTGCCAGCGGGGACAGGGTGTTAACCGGGGAGCTGTTTTTT.

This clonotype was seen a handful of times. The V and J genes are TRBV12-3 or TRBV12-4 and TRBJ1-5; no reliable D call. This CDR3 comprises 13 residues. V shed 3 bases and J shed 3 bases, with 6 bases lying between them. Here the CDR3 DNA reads TGTGCCAGCAGTTTGGCAGACAATCAGCCCCAGCATTTT. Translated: CASSLADNQPQHF.

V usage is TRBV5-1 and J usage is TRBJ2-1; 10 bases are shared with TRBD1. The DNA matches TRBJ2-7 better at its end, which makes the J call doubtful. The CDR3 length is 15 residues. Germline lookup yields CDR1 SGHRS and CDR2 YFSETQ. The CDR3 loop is CASSSRQGAGNEQYF. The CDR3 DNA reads TGCGCCAGCAGCTCAAGACAGGGGGCAGGAAATGAGCAGTACTTC.

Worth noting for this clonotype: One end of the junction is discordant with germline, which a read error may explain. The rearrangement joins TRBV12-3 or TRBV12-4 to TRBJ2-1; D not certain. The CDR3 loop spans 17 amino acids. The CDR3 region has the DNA TGTGCCAGCAGTACTCACAAGGATCCAAGCTCCTACAATGAGCAGTCCTTC. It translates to CASSTHKDPSSYNEQSF.

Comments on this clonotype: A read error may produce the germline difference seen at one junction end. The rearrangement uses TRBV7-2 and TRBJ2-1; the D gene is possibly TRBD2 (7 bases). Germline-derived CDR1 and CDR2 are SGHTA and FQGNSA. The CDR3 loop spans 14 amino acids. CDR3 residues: CASSLVGGLNGQFF. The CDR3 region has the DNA TGTGCCAGCAGCTTAGTGGGGGGGCTGAATGGGCAGTTCTTC.

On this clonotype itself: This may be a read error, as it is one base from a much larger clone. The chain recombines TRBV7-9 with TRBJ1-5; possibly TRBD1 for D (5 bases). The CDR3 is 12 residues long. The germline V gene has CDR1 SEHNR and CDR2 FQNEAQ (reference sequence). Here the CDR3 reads CSSSLGGDPQHF. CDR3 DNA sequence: TGTTCCAGCAGCTTGGGGGGGGACCCCCAGCATTTT.

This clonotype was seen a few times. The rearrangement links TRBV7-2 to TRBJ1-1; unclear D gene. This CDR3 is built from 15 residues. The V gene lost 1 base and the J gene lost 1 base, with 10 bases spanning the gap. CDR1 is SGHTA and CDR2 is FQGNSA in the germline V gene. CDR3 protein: CASSLVAGTNTEAFF. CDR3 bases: TGTGCCAGCAGCTTAGTTGCGGGCACGAACACTGAAGCTTTCTTT. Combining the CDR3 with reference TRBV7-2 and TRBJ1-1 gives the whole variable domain GAGVSQSPSNKVTEKGKDVELRCDPISGHTALYWYRQSLGQGLEFLIYFQGNSAPDKSGLPSDRFSAERTGGSVSTLTIQRTQQEDSAVYLCASSLVAGTNTEAFFGQGTRLTVV.

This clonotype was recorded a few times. In DNA form, the CDR3 reads TGCGCCAGCAGCCAAGATTTAGGGGGCTCGCAGTATTTT. It codes for CASSQDLGGSQYF. The chain has TRBV4-3 and TRBJ2-3; 7 nucleotides match TRBD1. The ends lost 0 bases at V and 10 bases at J; junction bases unmatched: 4. In germline, CDR1 is LGHNA, CDR2 YSLEER. The CDR3 covers 13 residues.

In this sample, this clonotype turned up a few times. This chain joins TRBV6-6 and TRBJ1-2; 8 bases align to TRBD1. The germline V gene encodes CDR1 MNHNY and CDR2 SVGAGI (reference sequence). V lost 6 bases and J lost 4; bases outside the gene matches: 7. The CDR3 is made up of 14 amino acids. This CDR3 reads CASRDWTGTYGYTF. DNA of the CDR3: TGTGCCAGCAGGGACTGGACAGGGACCTATGGCTACACCTTC.

The CDR3 here is CSATERDSNQPQHF. CDR3 nucleotide sequence: TGCAGTGCAACCGAGAGGGATAGCAATCAGCCCCAGCATTTT. The chain is built from TRBV20-1 and TRBJ1-5; D call uncertain. Deletions cut 6 bases from V and 0 bases from J, with 12 bases between. The CDR3 is made up of 14 amino acids. The germline CDR1 and CDR2 sequences are DFQATT and SNEGSKA (reference sequence).

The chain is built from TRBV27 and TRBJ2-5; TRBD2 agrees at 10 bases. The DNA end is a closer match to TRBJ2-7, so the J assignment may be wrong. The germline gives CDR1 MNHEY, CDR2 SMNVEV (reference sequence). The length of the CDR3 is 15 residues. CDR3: CASSSGRAVGYEQYF. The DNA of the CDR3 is TGTGCCAGCAGTAGCGGGAGGGCCGTCGGGTACGAGCAGTACTTC.

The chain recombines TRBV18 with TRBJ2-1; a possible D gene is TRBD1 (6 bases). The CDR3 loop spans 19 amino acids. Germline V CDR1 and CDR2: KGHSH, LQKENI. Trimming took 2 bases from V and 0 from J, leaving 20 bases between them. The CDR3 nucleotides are TGTGCCAGCTCACCATCGGTTCCAACAGGGACCAGCTCCTACAATGAGCAGTTCTTC. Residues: CASSPSVPTGTSSYNEQFF. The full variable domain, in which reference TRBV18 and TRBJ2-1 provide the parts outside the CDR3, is NAGVMQNPRHLVRRRGQEARLRCSPMKGHSHVYWYRQLPEEGLKFMVYLQKENIIDESGMPKERFSAEFPKEGPSILRIQQVVRGDSAAYFCASSPSVPTGTSSYNEQFFGPGTRLTVL.

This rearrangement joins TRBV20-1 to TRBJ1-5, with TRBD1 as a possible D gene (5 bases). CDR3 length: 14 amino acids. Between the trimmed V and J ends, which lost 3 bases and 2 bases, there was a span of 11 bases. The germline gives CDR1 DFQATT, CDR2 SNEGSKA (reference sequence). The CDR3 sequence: CSASVGDRNQPQHF. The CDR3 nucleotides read TGCAGTGCTAGCGTGGGGGATCGCAATCAGCCCCAGCATTTT.

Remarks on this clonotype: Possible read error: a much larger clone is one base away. CDR3 sequence reads: CASSFTSGGALVEQYF. The CDR3 region has the DNA TGTGCCAGCAGCTTCACTAGCGGGGGGGCCTTGGTTGAGCAGTACTTC. J is TRBJ2-7 and V is TRBV7-9, with 13 bases lining up with TRBD2. Germline CDR1 SEHNR, CDR2 FQNEAQ (reference sequence). This CDR3 comprises 16 residues. Trimming cost V 3 bases and J 7 bases; bases outside gene matches: 9.

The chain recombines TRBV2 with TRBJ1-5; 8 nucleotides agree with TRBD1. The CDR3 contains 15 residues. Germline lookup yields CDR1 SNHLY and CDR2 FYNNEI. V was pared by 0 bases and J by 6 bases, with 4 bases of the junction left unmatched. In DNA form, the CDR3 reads TGTGCCAGCAGTGAAGCCAGGGACAGGAGTCAGCCCCAGCATTTT. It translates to CASSEARDRSQPQHF.

The CDR3 DNA follows: TGCGCCAGCAGCCAAGATGGGTCAGGGCGAACCTATGGCTACACCTTC. Amino acid sequence: CASSQDGSGRTYGYTF. The V call is TRBV4-1, the J call TRBJ1-2; maybe TRBD1 (5 bases). Germline assignment: CDR1 MGHRA and CDR2 YSYEKL. V was cut by 0 bases and J by 4 bases, with 15 bases left in between. CDR3 length: 16 residues.

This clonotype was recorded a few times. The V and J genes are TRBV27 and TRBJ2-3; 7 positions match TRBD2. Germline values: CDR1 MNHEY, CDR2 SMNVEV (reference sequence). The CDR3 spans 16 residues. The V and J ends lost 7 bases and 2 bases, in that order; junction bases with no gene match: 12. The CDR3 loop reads CASKREGPLYTDTQYF. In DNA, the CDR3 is TGTGCCAGCAAGAGGGAGGGACCGCTTTACACAGATACGCAGTATTTT.

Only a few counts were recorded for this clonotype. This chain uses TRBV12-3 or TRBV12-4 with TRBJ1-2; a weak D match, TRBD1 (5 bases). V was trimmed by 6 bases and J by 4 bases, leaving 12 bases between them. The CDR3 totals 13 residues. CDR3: CASRTGGGYGYTF. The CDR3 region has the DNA TGTGCCAGCAGGACGGGCGGGGGCTATGGCTACACCTTC.

CDR3 sequence (DNA): TGCGCCAGCAGCTTGGACTCGGGGGGCAATGGCTACACCTTC. Residues: CASSLDSGGNGYTF. The chain joins TRBV5-1 to TRBJ1-2; tentatively, D is TRBD1 (6 bases). From germline, CDR1 is SGHRS and CDR2 YFSETQ. Trimming took 0 bases from V and 6 from J, leaving 12 bases between them. CDR3 length equals 14 residues.

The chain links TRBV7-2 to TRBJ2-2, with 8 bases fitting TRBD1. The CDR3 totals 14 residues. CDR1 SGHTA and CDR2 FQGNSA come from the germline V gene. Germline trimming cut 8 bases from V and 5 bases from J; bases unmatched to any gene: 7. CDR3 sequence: CASGGQGFTGELFF. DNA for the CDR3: TGTGCCAGCGGCGGACAGGGTTTTACCGGGGAGCTGTTTTTT.

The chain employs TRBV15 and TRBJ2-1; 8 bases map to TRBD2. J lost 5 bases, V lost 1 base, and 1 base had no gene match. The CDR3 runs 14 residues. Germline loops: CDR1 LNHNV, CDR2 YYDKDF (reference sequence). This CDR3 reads CATSRAGGDNEQFF. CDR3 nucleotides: TGTGCCACCAGCAGAGCGGGGGGGGACAATGAGCAGTTCTTC.

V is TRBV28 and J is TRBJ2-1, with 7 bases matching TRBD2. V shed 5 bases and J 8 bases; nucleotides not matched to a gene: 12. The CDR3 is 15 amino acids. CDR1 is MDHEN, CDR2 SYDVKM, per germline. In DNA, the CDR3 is TGTGCCAGCAGTCGGGGGGTTACGGGGACCCATGAGCAGTTCTTC. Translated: CASSRGVTGTHEQFF.

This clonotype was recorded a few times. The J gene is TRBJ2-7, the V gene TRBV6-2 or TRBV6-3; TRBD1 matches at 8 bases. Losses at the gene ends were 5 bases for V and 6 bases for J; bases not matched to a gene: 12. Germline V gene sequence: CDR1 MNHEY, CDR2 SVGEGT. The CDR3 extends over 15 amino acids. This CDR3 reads CASSARGQGVSEQYF. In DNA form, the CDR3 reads TGTGCCAGCAGTGCCAGGGGGCAGGGGGTCAGCGAGCAGTACTTC.

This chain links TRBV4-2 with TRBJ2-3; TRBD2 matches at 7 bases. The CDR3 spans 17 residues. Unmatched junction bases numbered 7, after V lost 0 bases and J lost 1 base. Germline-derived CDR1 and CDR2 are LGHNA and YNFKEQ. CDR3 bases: TGTGCCAGCAGCCAAGATGGAGCGGGGAGCCGCACAGATACGCAGTATTTT. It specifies CASSQDGAGSRTDTQYF.

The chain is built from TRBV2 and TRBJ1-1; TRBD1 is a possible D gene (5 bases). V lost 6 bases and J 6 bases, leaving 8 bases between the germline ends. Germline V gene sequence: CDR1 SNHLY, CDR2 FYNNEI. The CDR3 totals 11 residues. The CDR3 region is CASRQEPEAFF. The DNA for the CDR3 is TGTGCCAGCAGACAGGAACCTGAAGCTTTCTTT.

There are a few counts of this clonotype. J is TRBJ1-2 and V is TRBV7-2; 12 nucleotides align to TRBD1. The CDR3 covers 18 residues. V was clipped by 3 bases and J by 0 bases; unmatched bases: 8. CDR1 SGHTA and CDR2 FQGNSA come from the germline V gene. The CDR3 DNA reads TGTGCCAGCAGCTTTTTATTCGGGACAGGGGGCGCTAACTATGGCTACACCTTC. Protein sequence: CASSFLFGTGGANYGYTF. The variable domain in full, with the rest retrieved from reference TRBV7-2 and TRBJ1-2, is GAGVSQSPSNKVTEKGKDVELRCDPISGHTALYWYRQSLGQGLEFLIYFQGNSAPDKSGLPSDRFSAERTGGSVSTLTIQRTQQEDSAVYLCASSFLFGTGGANYGYTFGSGTRLTVV.

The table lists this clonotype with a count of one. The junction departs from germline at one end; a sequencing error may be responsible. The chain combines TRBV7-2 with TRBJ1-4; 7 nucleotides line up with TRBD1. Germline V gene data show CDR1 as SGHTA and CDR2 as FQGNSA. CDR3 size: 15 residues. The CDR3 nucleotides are TGTGCCAGCAGCCAGGGGGGACGGACTAATGAAAAACTGGTTTTT. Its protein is CASSQGGRTNEKLVF.

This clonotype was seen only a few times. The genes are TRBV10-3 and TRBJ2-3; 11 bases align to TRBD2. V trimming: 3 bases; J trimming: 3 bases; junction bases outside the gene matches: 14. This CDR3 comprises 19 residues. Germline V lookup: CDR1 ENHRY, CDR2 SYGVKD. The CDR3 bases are TGTGCCATCAGTGATCGGTTAGGGGCTAGCGGGGGGAATACAGATACGCAGTATTTT. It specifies CAISDRLGASGGNTDTQYF.